Described below is a single TCR beta chain sequence and its context. Its cognate antigen is unknown. General observations from the study: The larger-cohort validation was restricted to a single TCR beta V-J rearrangement rather than whole repertoires.

TCRdb reprocessed the 5' RACE reads via MiXCR and lists one record per CDR3 protein. The table records about 61,000 distinct CDR3 sequences, 25% to 35% of them present only once. Naive CD4+ cells had CD25+ Tregs removed. Germline V lookup: CDR1 MNHEY, CDR2 SVGAGI. Trimming took off 6 bases at V and 7 bases at J, with 19 bases between the two ends. This CDR3 spans 14 amino acids. The source material was tumor-infiltrating naive CD4+ T cells sorted from the breast tumor. Noted subset: naive CD4+ T cells, CD4+CD45RA+CD25-. V is TRBV6-5 and J is TRBJ2-7; D is ambiguous. This clonotype originated in a female donor with breast cancer. The CDR3 DNA reads TGTGCCAGCAGCTCTCGGTCTTCGGTTTCGGAGCAGTACTTC. It is translated as CASSSRSSVSEQYF.